This entry is about one T cell receptor (beta chain). This clone was seen more than once but under ten times. Its recognized antigen is unknown. No much larger clone exists at a distance of one base, and base qualities are not known. The data were taken from a study of blood T cell repertoires in COVID-19 (dated by TCRdb to 2018 to 2020). Broadly, across the study: The collaborator samples originated in the United States, Italy and Spain and spanned the acute and convalescent phases of COVID-19. The prospective study material was composed of cDNA or gDNA derived from T cells, B-cell-depleted T cells, or PBMCs. The dataset comprised deeply sampled blood TCRbeta repertoires from subjects exposed to, actively infected with, or recovered from COVID-19. The repertoires were released in a freely available public database intended as a resource for research on the immune response to SARS-CoV-2. The samples were drawn from the first 160 participants of the ongoing ImmuneRACE study and from 1,254 subjects provided by 6 global collaborators. Sample metadata almost always included a de-identified subject ID, COVID-19 status, age in years and sex. HLA class I and class II types, where available, came from metadata supplied by the sample provider rather than from assay-based typing.

The collaborating institutions used their own protocols to collect whole blood in K2EDTA tubes. Collaborator samples were shipped for TCRbeta analysis as frozen whole blood, isolated PBMCs, or DNA extracted from either sample type. The research as a whole found: How much clinical and demographic metadata was included differed by source and by participant, and the metadata was provided uncurated.

The immunoSEQ Assay, a bias-controlled multiplex PCR, was used to amplify TCRbeta CDR3 regions from genomic DNA. As for how the authors treated the data: The number of nucleated cells in each sample was estimated from the amplification of reference gene primers within the assay. To quantify the absolute abundance of each unique TCRbeta CDR3 rearrangement, sequence reads were collapsed and filtered. For each sample, productive Simpson clonality was calculated by taking the square root of Simpson's diversity index across productive rearrangements. In TCRdb, the immuneACCESS table is reduced to in-frame sequences with V and J assigned. These tables do not hold every clone; where another copy was compared, an unresolved V gene accounts for under half, and the others remain unexplained. The DNA was the basis for D and trimming; V, J and clone size are from that table. In this sample the table shows 55,000 to 70,000 clones, 60% to 85% of which occur a single time. Together, the top ten hold approximately 23% of the sample.

The clonotype comes from a human donor in a cohort sampled during active COVID-19. Material: peripheral blood.

The bases are TGTGCCAGTAGTAGCCTCCCCGTCAGGACAGGGGGTGAAAAACTGTTTTTT. Protein translation: CASSSLPVRTGGEKLFF. In this chain, TRBV19 is recombined with TRBJ1-4, with 10 bases aligning to TRBD1. Spanning cysteine to phenylalanine, the CDR3 consists of 17 amino acids. The DNA shown is the 51-base CDR3, in frame from base 1. Per the germline V gene (reference sequence), LNHDA is the CDR1 and SQIVND is the CDR2. Trimmed from V: 4 bases; trimmed from J: 7 bases; junction bases lacking a gene match: 12.